The 32 T cell receptor beta chains listed next were all sequenced from one sample in a study of blood T cells in healthy people across ages. The use of a sample-barcoded 5' primer and a J-beta primer mix characterized a second PCR of roughly 6 to 12 cycles. MiXCR, applied by TCRdb to the 5' RACE reads, yields one record per CDR3 protein. The data contain 550,000 to 750,000 distinct CDR3 sequences, roughly 21% of them seen just once; the ten biggest clones take up 3% to 4%. Sequencing was done on a sample of blood. Every receptor here comes from a man between 65 and 80 years old in good health.

V is TRBV20-1 and J is TRBJ1-4; D is unresolved. V lost 2 bases and J lost 4, with 5 bases in between. Germline loops: CDR1 DFQATT, CDR2 SNEGSKA (reference sequence). The CDR3 length is 12 residues. CDR3 nucleotide sequence: TGCAGTGCTAGACGAGATAATGAAAAACTGTTTTTT. As protein: CSARRDNEKLFF.

This chain uses TRBV12-3 or TRBV12-4 with TRBJ1-3, with 9 bases lining up with TRBD1. CDR3 length: 19 amino acids. With V trimmed by 5 bases and J by 4 bases, 18 bases remained unmatched. CDR3 DNA: TGTGCCAGCAGTCCGACCTTGGGACAGGGAATCTTTAGGGGAAACACCATATATTTT. Residues: CASSPTLGQGIFRGNTIYF.

In this sample, this clonotype turned up a few times. J is TRBJ1-3 and V is TRBV7-9; no clear D gene. The length of the CDR3 is 13 residues. Deletions cut 4 bases from V and 8 bases from J, with 12 bases between. Per germline, CDR1 SEHNR and CDR2 FQNEAQ (reference sequence). The CDR3 is CASSSKGPDTIYF. Here the CDR3 DNA reads TGTGCCAGCAGCTCAAAAGGGCCCGACACCATATATTTT.

This clonotype was seen a few times. This chain uses TRBV5-1 with TRBJ2-1, with D hard to call. The CDR3 has 17 residues. Germline CDR1 and CDR2: SGHRS and YFSETQ. V was trimmed by 3 bases and J by 0 bases, leaving 16 bases between them. CDR3 in amino acids: CASSYERRISSYNEQFF. For the CDR3, the DNA is TGCGCCAGCAGCTACGAGAGGCGGATCAGCTCCTACAATGAGCAGTTCTTC.

In this sample, this clonotype turned up many times. The chain uses TRBV6-5 and TRBJ2-5; a weak D match, TRBD1 (8 bases). The J call is in doubt because the DNA end fits TRBJ2-7 better. This CDR3 is built from 14 residues. Germline V lookup: CDR1 MNHEY, CDR2 SVGAGI. The DNA of the CDR3 is TGTGCCAGCAGATCTACAGGGGGGGGATACGAGCAGTACTTC. Translated, it gives CASRSTGGGYEQYF.

This clonotype has more than one count but fewer than ten. CDR3: CASSLHGRGNEQFF. Written as DNA, the CDR3 is TGTGCCAGCAGTCTCCATGGCAGAGGGAATGAGCAGTTCTTC. The V call is TRBV27, the J call TRBJ2-1; D may be TRBD2 (5 bases). Trimming removed 5 bases at V and 7 bases at J, with 15 bases between. The CDR3 is 14 amino acids. Germline V gene sequence: CDR1 MNHEY, CDR2 SMNVEV (reference sequence).

This clonotype was seen more than once but under ten times. CDR3 sequence: CASSSPGGRGGTDTQYF. DNA of the CDR3: TGTGCCAGCAGTTCCCCGGGCGGGAGGGGAGGCACAGATACGCAGTATTTT. The J gene is TRBJ2-3, the V gene TRBV6-5; 9 bases agree with TRBD2. CDR1 and CDR2 from the germline V gene are MNHEY and SVGAGI. J gave up 1 base and V 4 bases, and 9 bases lay outside the gene matches. CDR3 size: 17 residues.

The sample holds a few counts of this clonotype. The chain is built from TRBV18 and TRBJ2-1; 14 bases line up with TRBD2. The J segment lost 5 bases and the V segment lost 3 bases, leaving 9 bases of the junction unmatched. The CDR3 is 18 residues long. CDR1 is KGHSH, CDR2 LQKENI, per germline. The CDR3 is CASSPTGTSGSWNNEQFF. The CDR3 DNA follows: TGTGCCAGCTCACCCACCGGGACTAGCGGGAGTTGGAACAATGAGCAGTTCTTC.

The chain has TRBV11-2 and TRBJ2-7; D may be TRBD1 (5 bases). The CDR3 covers 13 residues. From germline, CDR1 is SGHAT and CDR2 FQNNGV. The V gene lost 4 bases and the J gene lost 4 bases, with 11 bases spanning the gap. The chain's CDR3 is CASSSNRRYEQYF. The CDR3 nucleotides read TGTGCCAGCAGCTCCAACAGGCGATACGAGCAGTACTTC.

This clonotype occurred many times. The chain has TRBV7-2 and TRBJ2-7; D perhaps matches TRBD1 (6 bases). The CDR3 spans 13 residues. CDR1 is SGHTA and CDR2 is FQGNSA in the germline V gene. V gave up 7 bases and J gave up 5 bases, with 15 bases separating them. This chain's CDR3 is CASNTRGMHEQYF. The CDR3 region has the DNA TGTGCCAGCAACACAAGGGGGATGCACGAGCAGTACTTC.

This clonotype was counted many times. This chain joins TRBV15 and TRBJ2-5; possibly TRBD2 for D (6 bases). Matching the DNA end better, TRBJ2-1 makes the J call doubtful. Per the germline V gene, CDR1 is LNHNV and CDR2 is YYDKDF (reference sequence). The CDR3 is made up of 16 amino acids. The CDR3 nucleotides read TGTGCCACCAGCAGAGATAAAGTGGGGGAGGACAATGAGCAGTTCTTC. Its protein product is CATSRDKVGEDNEQFF.

The chain links TRBV20-1 to TRBJ2-7; possibly TRBD2 for D (5 bases). Germline loops: CDR1 DFQATT, CDR2 SNEGSKA (reference sequence). Trimming took off 5 bases at V and 0 bases at J, with 17 bases between the two ends. CDR3 length: 15 amino acids. Here the CDR3 DNA reads TGCAGTGCTGAGATTTGGACTCTCAGCTCCTACGAGCAGTACTTC. Translated, it gives CSAEIWTLSSYEQYF.

This clonotype was seen only once. The chain couples TRBV6-6 to TRBJ2-3, with 11 bases identical to TRBD2. V gave up 0 bases and J gave up 6 bases; unmatched junction bases: 2. Germline V gene data show CDR1 as MNHNY and CDR2 as SVGAGI (reference sequence). The CDR3 is 15 residues long. CDR3 nucleotide sequence: TGTGCCAGCAGTTACTCGGGACTAGCGGCGGATACGCAGTATTTT. This translates into CASSYSGLAADTQYF.

This chain links TRBV6-6 with TRBJ2-5; 13 bases are shared with TRBD2. V was clipped by 5 bases and J by 1 base; unmatched bases: 4. This CDR3 is 16 amino acids long. CDR1 MNHNY and CDR2 SVGAGI come from the germline V gene (reference sequence). CDR3 bases: TGTGCCAGCAGTAAGACTAGCGGGAGGACCCAAGAGACCCAGTACTTC. The encoded protein is CASSKTSGRTQETQYF.

Only a few counts were recorded for this clonotype. The rearrangement uses TRBV6-5 and TRBJ1-2; weak D call: TRBD1 (6 bases). Germline assignment: CDR1 MNHEY and CDR2 SVGAGI. The CDR3 spans 17 residues. V lost 5 bases, J lost 3 bases, and 22 bases lay in between. The CDR3 region is CASSKAGRGLKDYGYTF. In DNA, the CDR3 is TGTGCCAGCAGTAAGGCCGGACGGGGGCTTAAGGACTATGGCTACACCTTC.

This clonotype has a handful of counts. This chain uses TRBV6-5 with TRBJ2-7; unclear D gene. Germline V gives CDR1 MNHEY, CDR2 SVGAGI. The CDR3 covers 11 residues. V lost 7 bases and J 6 bases, leaving 10 bases between the germline ends. In DNA form, the CDR3 reads TGTGCCAGCACCAATAAGCTCGAGCAGTACTTC. This translates into CASTNKLEQYF.

This clonotype was seen a few times. The chain uses TRBV28 and TRBJ1-1, with 10 bases that match TRBD1. Germline-derived CDR1 and CDR2 are MDHEN and SYDVKM. V lost 4 bases, J lost 8 bases, and 10 bases stayed unmatched. The CDR3 has 15 residues. The CDR3 bases are TGTGCCAGCAGTTCCTCGGCCGAGGGACAGGGGGAAGCTTTCTTT. It is translated as CASSSSAEGQGEAFF.

This clonotype has a handful of counts. J is TRBJ2-7 and V is TRBV20-1, with TRBD2 matching 10 bases. This CDR3 is 16 amino acids long. V gave up 4 bases and J gave up 0 bases; unmatched junction bases: 9. Germline CDR1 DFQATT, CDR2 SNEGSKA (reference sequence). The CDR3 DNA is TGCAGTGCTACAACCGGGCTAGCGGGAGACTCCTACGAGCAGTACTTC. Translating it yields CSATTGLAGDSYEQYF.

This clonotype was found many times. V and J are TRBV10-2 and TRBJ2-2; no clear D. This CDR3 comprises 13 residues. Trimming cost V 0 bases and J 7 bases, with 6 bases left between them. Germline loops: CDR1 WSHSY, CDR2 SAAADI. The DNA for the CDR3 is TGCGCCAGCAGTGAGTCGGCAAGCGGGGAGCTGTTTTTT. Protein product: CASSESASGELFF.

This sequence joins TRBV4-1 and TRBJ2-5; TRBD2 agrees at 10 bases. This CDR3 is built from 15 residues. Germline V gene sequence: CDR1 MGHRA, CDR2 YSYEKL. V gave up 3 bases and J gave up 6 bases; unmatched junction bases: 7. CDR3: CASSQGSGRIKTQYF. DNA for the CDR3: TGCGCCAGCAGCCAGGGTAGCGGGAGGATAAAGACCCAGTACTTC.

The chain's CDR3 is CASSQDPGQFNTGELFF. The CDR3 DNA sequence: TGTGCCAGCAGCCAAGATCCGGGACAGTTCAACACCGGGGAGCTGTTTTTT. The rearrangement uses TRBV4-2 and TRBJ2-2, with 7 bases fitting TRBD1. Germline V CDR1 and CDR2: LGHNA, YNFKEQ. Trimming at V came to 0 bases and at J to 2 bases, leaving 6 bases not matched to a gene. This CDR3 contains 17 residues.

This clonotype was picked up one time. The chain joins TRBV6-1 to TRBJ2-5; D possibly uses TRBD1 or TRBD2 (5 bases each). The CDR3 loop spans 14 amino acids. Germline lookup yields CDR1 MNHNS and CDR2 SASEGT. The V gene lost 6 bases and the J gene lost 2 bases, with 13 bases spanning the gap. For the CDR3, the DNA is TGTGCCAGCAGCCGGGACGCTCGTCAAGAGACCCAGTACTTC. As protein: CASSRDARQETQYF.

This clonotype was observed many times. The chain joins TRBV7-2 to TRBJ2-3, with D possibly matching TRBD2 (6 bases). Germline V lookup: CDR1 SGHTA, CDR2 FQGNSA. V lost 10 bases, J lost 4 bases, and 15 bases lay in between. This CDR3 region has 13 residues. The CDR3 reads CATRERSADTQYF. The CDR3 DNA sequence: TGTGCCACCCGGGAGCGGTCGGCAGATACGCAGTATTTT.

This clonotype was seen a handful of times. J is TRBJ2-5 and V is TRBV28; D is perhaps TRBD1 (5 bases). The length of the CDR3 is 15 residues. Germline CDR1 is MDHEN and CDR2 is SYDVKM. V was clipped by 1 base and J by 4 bases, with 13 bases between them. The CDR3 sequence is CASSLFQGMGETQYF. The CDR3 DNA sequence: TGTGCCAGCAGTTTATTCCAGGGCATGGGAGAGACCCAGTACTTC.

This clonotype appeared a single time. This rearrangement joins TRBV18 to TRBJ2-7, with 9 bases aligning to TRBD1. This CDR3 contains 14 residues. Trimming removed 5 bases from V and 4 bases from J; junction bases left unmatched: 6. Germline CDR1 KGHSH, CDR2 LQKENI. The CDR3 DNA sequence: TGTGCCAGCTCAATCCGGGACAGGGTTTACGAGCAGTACTTC. This encodes CASSIRDRVYEQYF.

This clonotype occurred many times. The chain employs TRBV10-1 and TRBJ2-7; 9 bases map to TRBD2. Germline V gene lookup returns CDR1 WNHNN and CDR2 SYGVQD (reference sequence). Trimming took 6 bases from V and 6 from J; bases not matched to a gene: 12. There are 15 residues in the CDR3. Here the CDR3 DNA reads TGCGCCAGCAGCCGATATAGCGGGAGTGTCGGCGAGCAGTACTTC. This encodes CASSRYSGSVGEQYF.

This clonotype was found once. V gene TRBV19 combines with J gene TRBJ2-3; D perhaps matches TRBD2 (5 bases). Germline V gene data show CDR1 as LNHDA and CDR2 as SQIVND (reference sequence). The CDR3 contains 15 residues. Trimming cost V 0 bases and J 4 bases, with 11 bases left between them. The CDR3 sequence is CASSIDRGAADTQYF. CDR3 nucleotides: TGTGCCAGTAGTATAGATCGGGGAGCGGCAGATACGCAGTATTTT.

Regarding this clonotype: At one boundary the junction diverges from the germline segment, which might be a read error. The chain employs TRBV5-1 and TRBJ2-7; 12 nucleotides align to TRBD2. The CDR3 has 19 amino acids. Germline values: CDR1 SGHRS, CDR2 YFSETQ. The CDR3 bases are TGCGCCGGCAGCTTAACCTCCGGGACTAGCGGGCCCCCGATCCTGGAGCAGTACTTC. This codes for CAGSLTSGTSGPPILEQYF.

The CDR3 coding sequence is TGTGCCAGCAGTGACCTTAATACAGGGGAAGCTTCACCCCTCCACTTT. Its translation: CASSDLNTGEASPLHF. The V call is TRBV25-1, the J call TRBJ1-6, with 7 nucleotides matching TRBD1. V shed 3 bases, J shed 9 bases, and the junction held 11 bases outside the gene matches. Germline CDR1 MGHDK, CDR2 SYGVNS. The CDR3 contains 16 residues.

This clonotype was counted between two and nine times. This chain links TRBV20-1 with TRBJ1-1; tentative D call: TRBD1 (6 bases). The CDR3 has 12 residues. The ends were cut back, 6 bases at V and 6 bases at J, with 14 bases in the middle. Germline CDR1 and CDR2: DFQATT and SNEGSKA (reference sequence). The CDR3 nucleotides read TGCAGTGCAGAGGGCAGGGGATCTGAAGCTTTCTTT. This sequence encodes CSAEGRGSEAFF.

This clonotype was detected only a few times. The chain employs TRBV7-8 and TRBJ2-5; D is possibly TRBD2 (6 bases). V dropped 0 bases and J dropped 7 bases, with 15 bases sitting between them. CDR1 and CDR2 (germline): SGHVS, FQNEAQ. The CDR3 spans 15 residues. CDR3 nucleotides: TGTGCCAGCAGCTTAGCACTAGCCATTCTCGGGACCCAGTACTTC. This gives the protein CASSLALAILGTQYF.

This rearrangement joins TRBV7-9 to TRBJ1-1; TRBD1 matches 9 bases. Germline loops: CDR1 SEHNR, CDR2 FQNEAQ (reference sequence). The ends lost 5 bases at V and 5 bases at J; junction bases unmatched: 9. The length of the CDR3 is 15 residues. The CDR3 region has the DNA TGTGCCAGCAGCCCGAACCGGGACAGGGAGACTGAAGCTTTCTTT. Amino acid sequence: CASSPNRDRETEAFF. Filled out from reference TRBV7-9 and TRBJ1-1, the complete variable domain reads DTGVSQNPRHKITKRGQNVTFRCDPISEHNRLYWYRQTLGQGPEFLTYFQNEAQLEKSRLLSDRFSAERPKGSFSTLEIQRTEQGDSAMYLCASSPNRDRETEAFFGQGTRLTVV.